The clone carrying this T cell receptor beta chain showed up many times. This specimen comes from a study of regulatory T cells in long-lasting Graves disease. Through Arm-PCR of CDR3 regions and iRepertoire HTBI primers, TCR beta libraries were built. TCRdb analysed the multiplex PCR reads with MiXCR anew, one entry per CDR3 protein. The sample yields hundreds of thousands of distinct CDR3 sequences, 16% seen once. Specified time point: newly diagnosed GD, antithyroid drugs for less than 3 months. Extracted RNA from PBMCs served as the source of the TCR library. CDR1 MDHEN and CDR2 SYDVKM come from the germline V gene. Trimming took 8 bases from V and 1 from J, leaving 14 bases between them. The CDR3 covers 14 residues. The sample was also reused in another study, on T cells in Graves' hyperthyroidism and ophthalmopathy. As that study records: In the first-round RT-PCR of the TCR CDR3, the HTBI primer set was used.

The sequencing used peripheral blood mononuclear cells (PBMCs), collected at new diagnosis, from a patient treated with antithyroid drugs. The clonotype originates from a woman aged 25 to 39 with Graves disease. This rearrangement joins TRBV28 to TRBJ1-2; tentatively, D is TRBD1 (6 bases). The CDR3 loop is CASWGTGINYGYTF. As DNA, the CDR3 is TGTGCCAGCTGGGGTACAGGGATTAACTATGGCTACACCTTC.